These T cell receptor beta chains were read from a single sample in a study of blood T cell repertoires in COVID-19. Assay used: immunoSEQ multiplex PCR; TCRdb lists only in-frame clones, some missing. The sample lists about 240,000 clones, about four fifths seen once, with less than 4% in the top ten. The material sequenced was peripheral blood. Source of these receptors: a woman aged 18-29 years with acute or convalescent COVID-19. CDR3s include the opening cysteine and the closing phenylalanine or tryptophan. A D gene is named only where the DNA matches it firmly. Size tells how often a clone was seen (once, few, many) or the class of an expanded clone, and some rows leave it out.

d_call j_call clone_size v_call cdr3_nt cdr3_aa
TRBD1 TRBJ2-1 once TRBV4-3 TGCGCCAGCAGCCCGGGACAGAACAATGAGCAGTTCTTC CASSPGQNNEQFF
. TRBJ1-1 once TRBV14 TGTGCCAGCGGGGAGGGAGGCTCGGCTTTCTTT CASGEGGSAFF
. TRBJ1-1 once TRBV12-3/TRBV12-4 TGTGCCAGCAGTTTATCCGGGCAGGGTGAAGCTTTCTTT CASSLSGQGEAFF
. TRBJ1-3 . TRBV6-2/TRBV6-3 TGTGCCAGCAGTTTAAACTCTGGAAACACCATATATTTT CASSLNSGNTIYF
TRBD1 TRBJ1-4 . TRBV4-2 TGTGCCAGCAGCCAGACTTTCACCGGGACAGGGGGCGAAAAACTGTTTTTT CASSQTFTGTGGEKLFF
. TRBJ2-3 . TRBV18 TGTGCCAGCTCAGTCTATGCGGGGAGCCCCACAGATACGCAGTATTTT CASSVYAGSPTDTQYF
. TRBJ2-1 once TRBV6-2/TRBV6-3 TGTGCCAGCAGTTACCAGCTAAAGGACACCTTTGAGCAGTTCTTC CASSYQLKDTFEQFF
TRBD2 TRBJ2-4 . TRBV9 TGTGCCAGCAGCCTCTCCCGGGAGGGCCAAAACATTCAGTACTTC CASSLSREGQNIQYF
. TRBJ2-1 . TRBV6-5 TGTGCCAGCAGCACTAGTTACAATGAGCAGTTCTTC CASSTSYNEQFF
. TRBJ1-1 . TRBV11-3 TGTGCCAGCAGCCTCACAGGGAACACTGAAGCTTTCTTT CASSLTGNTEAFF
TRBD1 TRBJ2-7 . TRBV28 TGTGCCGCGAGTTCAGGGGGCCCTTACGAGCAGTACTTC CAASSGGPYEQYF
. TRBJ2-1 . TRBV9 TGTGCCAGCAGCGGGAGTTTGACCTACAATGAGCAGTTCTTC CASSGSLTYNEQFF
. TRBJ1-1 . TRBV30 TGTGCCTGGAGTGCAGGGGACAACACTGAAGCTTTCTTT CAWSAGDNTEAFF
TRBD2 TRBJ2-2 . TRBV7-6 TGTGCCAGCAGCTTAGCACTAGCGGGAGCAACCCCTGTCACCGGGGAGCTGTTTTTT CASSLALAGATPVTGELFF
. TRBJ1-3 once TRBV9 TGTGCCAGCAGCGTAGGCTCAGGGGCTGGAAACACCATATATTTT CASSVGSGAGNTIYF
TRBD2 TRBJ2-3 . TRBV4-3 TGCGCCAGCAGCCAACGGACTAGCGGGACAGATACGCAGTATTTT CASSQRTSGTDTQYF